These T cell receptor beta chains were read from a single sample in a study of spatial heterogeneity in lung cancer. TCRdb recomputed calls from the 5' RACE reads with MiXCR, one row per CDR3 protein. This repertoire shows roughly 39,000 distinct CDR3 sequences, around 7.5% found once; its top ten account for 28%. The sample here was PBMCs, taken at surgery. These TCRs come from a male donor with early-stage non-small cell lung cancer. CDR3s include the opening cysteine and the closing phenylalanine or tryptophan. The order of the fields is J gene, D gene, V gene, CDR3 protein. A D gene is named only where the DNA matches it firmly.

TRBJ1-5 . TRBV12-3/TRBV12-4 CASSLISGNQYNQPQHF
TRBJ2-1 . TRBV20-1 CSARLVSYNEQFF
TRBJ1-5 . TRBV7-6 CASSQQENQPQHF
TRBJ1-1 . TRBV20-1 CSAGPTKLPTEAFF
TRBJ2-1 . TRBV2 CAKRPIGSGQFF
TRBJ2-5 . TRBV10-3 CAISGGLSGETGETQYF
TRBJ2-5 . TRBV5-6 CASSRERLGFQETQYF
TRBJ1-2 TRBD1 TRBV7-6 CASPPDRGYGYTF
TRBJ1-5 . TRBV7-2 CASSQSPGVGYSNQSQHF
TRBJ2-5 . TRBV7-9 CASRKGLARETQYF
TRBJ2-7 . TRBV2 CASNTGLSYEQYF
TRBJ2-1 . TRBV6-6 CASSYPDLIF
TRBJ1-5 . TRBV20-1 CRANYSNQPQHF
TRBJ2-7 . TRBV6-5 CASSSGAATYEQYF
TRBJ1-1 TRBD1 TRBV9 CASSVGQGDTGAFF
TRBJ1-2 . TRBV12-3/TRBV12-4 CASSLAGRTYGYTF
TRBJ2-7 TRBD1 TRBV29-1 CSAGDREFEQYF
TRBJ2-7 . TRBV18 CASSPFEALGSYEQYF
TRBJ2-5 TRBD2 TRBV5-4 CASSFGVELAGKETQYF
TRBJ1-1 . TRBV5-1 CASSSARGANTEAFF
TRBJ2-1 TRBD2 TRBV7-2 CASSLTPGLAGGSNEQFF
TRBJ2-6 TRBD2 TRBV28 CASSPRGRREVPRPSPGANVLTF
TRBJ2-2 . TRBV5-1 CVSSPVESGELFF